This T cell receptor (beta chain) was identified during a study of shared clonotypes between healthy human individuals. This clone was recorded only once. Trimming cost V 3 bases and J 1 base; bases outside gene matches: 7. This CDR3 is built from 16 residues. Germline CDR1 is SGHNT and CDR2 is YYREEE (reference sequence). Assay: immunoSEQ multiplex PCR; the TCRdb copy retains only in-frame clones and omits some. Of approximately 350,000 clones detected, roughly 70% appear once; the ten largest clones hold about 9.3%. This TCR derives from a man aged 25-45 years in good health. The material sequenced was memory CD4+ T cells sorted from blood. Indicated subset: CD45RA-negative fraction. The chain links TRBV5-4 to TRBJ2-1; 7 nucleotides match TRBD1. DNA of the CDR3: TGTGCCAGCAGCTCCTGGGGACAGTTATCCTACAATGAGCAGTTCTTC. This translates into CASSSWGQLSYNEQFF. The whole variable domain, filled in from reference TRBV5-4 and TRBJ2-1, reads ETGVTQSPTHLIKTRGQQVTLRCSSQSGHNTVSWYQQALGQGPQFIFQYYREEENGRGNFPPRFSGLQFPNYSSELNVNALELDDSALYLCASSSWGQLSYNEQFFGPGTRLTVL.